This T cell receptor beta chain comes out of a study of Graves' ophthalmopathy and Graves' hyperthyroidism. In the study overall: Peripheral blood was gathered at the point of initial diagnosis, before any treatment started. Findings and limits, study-wide: Separation of ophthalmopathy from stable hyperthyroidism was achieved by a 13-signature model, at 85% to 90% sensitivity and under 83% specificity.

RNA transcripts served as template for amplifying TCR beta CDR3 sequences. First-round RT-PCR used HTBI primers; second-round multiplex PCR followed. MiXCR, applied by TCRdb to the multiplex PCR reads, yields one record per CDR3 protein. This sample has hundreds of thousands of distinct CDR3 sequences, with about 40% found just once. Germline CDR1 MGHDK, CDR2 SYGVNS. The V end was cut by 8 bases, the J end by 6 bases, with 14 bases between. CDR3 size: 13 residues. Active ophthalmopathy (CAS at least 3, NOSPECS at least 4), lasting under 3 months. A volume of 8 to 10 ml of fresh peripheral blood supplied the PBMCs. This clonotype was recorded a few times. Antigen specificity is unknown.

What was sequenced was peripheral blood. The receptor was isolated from an adult man with Graves' ophthalmopathy. The chain is built from TRBV25-1 and TRBJ2-4; possible D gene TRBD2, 5 bases. The CDR3 is CASEEAGGNIQYF. In DNA, the CDR3 is TGTGCCAGCGAAGAGGCGGGCGGAAACATTCAGTACTTC. The full variable domain, completed using reference TRBV25-1 and TRBJ2-4, is EADIYQTPRYLVIGTGKKITLECSQTMGHDKMYWYQQDPGMELHLIHYSYGVNSTEKGDLSSESTVSRIRTEHFPLTLESARPSHTSQYLCASEEAGGNIQYFGAGTRLSVL.